The text below deals with one TCR beta chain. The antigen is unknown. This PCR relied on a set of 60 Vbeta primers and 13 Jbeta primers. Assay: immunoSEQ multiplex PCR; the TCRdb copy retains only in-frame clones and omits some. This listing includes 100,000 to 150,000 clones. The data belong to a study of cytomegalovirus exposure and HLA in healthy donors. Regarding the study as a whole: It is likely that the observed cluster of highly shared sequence variants was a sequencing artifact.

The CDR3 length is 14 residues. The V end was cut by 10 bases, the J end by 8 bases, with 21 bases between. Per germline, CDR1 MDHEN and CDR2 SYDVKM. The TCR comes from a man in his late teens or twenties in good health and CMV-seronegative. This rearrangement joins TRBV28 to TRBJ1-3; D is perhaps TRBD1 (5 bases). Sample: PBMCs. CDR3 sequence (DNA): TGTGCCACCGCTTTGCGGGGGTCTGTAGACACCATATATTTT. Amino acid sequence: CATALRGSVDTIYF.